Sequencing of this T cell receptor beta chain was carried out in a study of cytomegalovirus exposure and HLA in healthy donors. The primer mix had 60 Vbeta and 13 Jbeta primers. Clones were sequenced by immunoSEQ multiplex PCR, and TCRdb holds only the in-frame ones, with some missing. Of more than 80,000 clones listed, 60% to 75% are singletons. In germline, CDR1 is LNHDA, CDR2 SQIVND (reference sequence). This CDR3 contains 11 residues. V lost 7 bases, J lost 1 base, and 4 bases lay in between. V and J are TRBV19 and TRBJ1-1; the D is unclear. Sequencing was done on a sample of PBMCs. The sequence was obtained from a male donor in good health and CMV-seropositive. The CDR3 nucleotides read TGTGCCAGTACAGAGAACACTGAAGCTTTCTTT. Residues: CASTENTEAFF.